Following are 14 T cell receptor beta chains from one sample sequenced in a study of shared clonotypes between healthy human individuals. Profiled with immunoSEQ multiplex PCR; TCRdb holds only in-frame clones, not every one. The sample holds roughly 1,600,000 clones; around 98.5% are singletons and the top ten take roughly 0.36%. The source material was naive CD4+ T cells sorted from blood. Stated subset: CD45RA+ positively selected. These receptor sequences come from a man aged 30 to 45 in good health.

This clone was seen just once. This rearrangement joins TRBV2 to TRBJ2-3, with 11 bases fitting TRBD1. This CDR3 region has 14 residues. CDR1 is SNHLY and CDR2 is FYNNEI in the germline V gene. V shed 5 bases and J 6 bases; nucleotides not matched to a gene: 4. CDR3 bases: TGTGCCAGCAGTCCGGACAGGGGGCGGGATACGCAGTATTTT. The encoded protein is CASSPDRGRDTQYF.

J is TRBJ1-1 and V is TRBV6-5; D unresolved. Germline CDR1 MNHEY, CDR2 SVGAGI. This CDR3 contains 15 residues. Trimming took off 4 bases at V and 1 base at J, with 13 bases between the two ends. The CDR3 DNA reads as TGTGCCAGCAGTTCGTTTGGGGTTGGGAACACTGAAGCTTTCTTT. Encoded protein: CASSSFGVGNTEAFF.

V is TRBV6-5 and J is TRBJ1-5; D gene uncertain. The V gene's germline CDR1 is MNHEY and CDR2 SVGAGI. The CDR3 is 14 amino acids. V was pared by 0 bases and J by 5 bases, with 8 bases between. The CDR3 region is CASSYSNSYQPQHF. For the CDR3, the DNA is TGTGCCAGCAGTTACTCTAATTCTTATCAGCCCCAGCATTTT.

The V call is TRBV18, the J call TRBJ2-7; the D gene is possibly TRBD1 (5 bases). Deletions cut 6 bases from V and 2 bases from J, with 11 bases between. Germline loops: CDR1 KGHSH, CDR2 LQKENI. The CDR3 runs to 13 residues. The CDR3 is CASSDRQTYEQYF. In DNA form, the CDR3 reads TGTGCCAGCTCGGACCGACAGACCTACGAGCAGTACTTC.

The gene calls are TRBV6-9 and TRBJ1-5; D remains unclear. This CDR3 comprises 11 residues. V lost 6 bases and J lost 10, with 10 bases in between. Germline CDR1 MNHGY, CDR2 SVAAGI. CDR3 protein: CASRTPRPQHF. The CDR3 coding sequence is TGTGCCAGCAGGACTCCCCGACCCCAGCATTTT.

The chain combines TRBV7-9 with TRBJ2-1; tentatively, D is TRBD1 or TRBD2 (5 bases each). Trimming left V 5 bases short and J 8 bases short, with 28 bases between. The CDR3 extends over 18 amino acids. Germline CDR1 and CDR2: SEHNR and FQNEAQ (reference sequence). CDR3 protein: CASSKLGEGLGVGDEQFF. CDR3 in DNA: TGTGCCAGCAGCAAGCTAGGAGAAGGTCTGGGGGTAGGGGATGAGCAGTTCTTC.

This rearrangement joins TRBV18 to TRBJ2-1, with a possible D match to TRBD2 (7 bases). Per the germline V gene, CDR1 is KGHSH and CDR2 is LQKENI. The CDR3 spans 16 residues. V dropped 3 bases and J dropped 7 bases, with 19 bases sitting between them. The CDR3 region is CASSPQVGGLGNEQFF. The CDR3 DNA reads as TGTGCCAGCTCACCGCAGGTCGGGGGGCTGGGGAATGAGCAGTTCTTC.

The rearrangement uses TRBV5-1 and TRBJ2-1; D assignment may be TRBD1 or TRBD2 (5 bases each). The V gene's germline CDR1 is SGHRS and CDR2 YFSETQ. The CDR3 is 13 residues long. V was shortened by 0 bases and J by 15 bases, with 16 bases between the two germline ends. CDR3 DNA: TGCGCCAGCAGCTTGGACCGGGGAACAGGAGTGTTCTTC. Its protein is CASSLDRGTGVFF.

The rearrangement links TRBV18 to TRBJ2-7, with TRBD2 matching over 7 bases. The V gene's germline CDR1 is KGHSH and CDR2 LQKENI. The CDR3 runs to 17 residues. The V segment lost 2 bases and the J segment 2 bases; nucleotides outside the gene matches: 12. CDR3 sequence: CASSPMLGGGATYEQYF. CDR3 DNA: TGTGCCAGCTCACCAATGCTTGGCGGGGGTGCTACCTACGAGCAGTACTTC.

This clone was recorded only once. The chain joins TRBV19 to TRBJ2-1; D is ambiguous. The germline V and J ends were trimmed by 3 bases and 3 bases, with 12 bases remaining between them. This CDR3 has 15 residues. The germline V gene encodes CDR1 LNHDA and CDR2 SQIVND (reference sequence). The chain's CDR3 is CASSISQQFYNEQFF. DNA for the CDR3: TGTGCCAGTAGTATTTCCCAGCAGTTCTACAATGAGCAGTTCTTC.

This sequence joins TRBV18 and TRBJ2-2, with D perhaps matching TRBD1 or TRBD2 (5 bases each). From germline, CDR1 is KGHSH and CDR2 LQKENI. The CDR3 consists of 16 residues. The ends were cut back, 4 bases at V and 0 bases at J, with 12 bases in the middle. CDR3 DNA sequence: TGTGCCAGCTCACGAACCGGGACGGCGAACACCGGGGAGCTGTTTTTT. Amino acids: CASSRTGTANTGELFF. The full variable domain, with the rest looked up from reference TRBV18 and TRBJ2-2, is NAGVMQNPRHLVRRRGQEARLRCSPMKGHSHVYWYRQLPEEGLKFMVYLQKENIIDESGMPKERFSAEFPKEGPSILRIQQVVRGDSAAYFCASSRTGTANTGELFFGEGSRLTVL.

The gene calls are TRBV25-1 and TRBJ2-1; D call uncertain. The CDR3 loop spans 16 amino acids. Germline CDR1 MGHDK, CDR2 SYGVNS. The V end was cut by 8 bases, the J end by 2 bases, with 19 bases between. The CDR3 loop reads CASSNLGSGPYNEQFF. The DNA for the CDR3 is TGTGCCAGCTCAAACTTGGGCTCGGGCCCCTACAATGAGCAGTTCTTC.

The genes are TRBV7-9 and TRBJ2-7, with 12 bases that match TRBD2. V shed 5 bases and J 6 bases; nucleotides not matched to a gene: 8. The CDR3 runs 15 residues. Germline V lookup: CDR1 SEHNR, CDR2 FQNEAQ (reference sequence). The chain's CDR3 is CASSPGLAGPREQYF. CDR3 DNA: TGTGCCAGCAGCCCGGGACTAGCGGGCCCGCGCGAGCAGTACTTC.

This sequence joins TRBV2 and TRBJ1-1; D call uncertain. CDR1 SNHLY and CDR2 FYNNEI come from the germline V gene. This CDR3 region has 12 residues. Trimming took off 6 bases at V and 7 bases at J, with 12 bases between the two ends. CDR3: CASSTTTIEAFF. For the CDR3, the DNA is TGTGCCAGCAGCACAACGACGATTGAAGCTTTCTTT.